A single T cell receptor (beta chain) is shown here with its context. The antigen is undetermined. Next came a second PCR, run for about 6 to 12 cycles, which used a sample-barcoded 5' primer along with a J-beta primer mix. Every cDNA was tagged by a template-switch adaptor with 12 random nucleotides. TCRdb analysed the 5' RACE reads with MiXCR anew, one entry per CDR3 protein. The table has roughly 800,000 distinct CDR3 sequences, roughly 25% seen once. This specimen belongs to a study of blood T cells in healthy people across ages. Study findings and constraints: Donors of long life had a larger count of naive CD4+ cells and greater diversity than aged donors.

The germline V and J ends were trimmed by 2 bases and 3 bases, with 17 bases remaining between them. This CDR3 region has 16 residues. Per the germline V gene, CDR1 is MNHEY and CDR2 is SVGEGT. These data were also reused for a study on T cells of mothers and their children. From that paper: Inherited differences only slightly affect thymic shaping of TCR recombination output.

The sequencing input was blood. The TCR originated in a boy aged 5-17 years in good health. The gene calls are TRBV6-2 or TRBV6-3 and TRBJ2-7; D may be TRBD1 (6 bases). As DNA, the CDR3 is TGTGCCAGCAGTTACCCAGACAGGTTCTTAGACTACGAGCAGTACTTC. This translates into CASSYPDRFLDYEQYF.